This TCR beta chain was recovered during a study of blood T cell repertoires in COVID-19. Whole-study context: The United States, Italy and Spain were the sources of the acute and convalescent COVID-19 samples.

Trimming at V came to 3 bases and at J to 8 bases, leaving 5 bases not matched to a gene. Germline values: CDR1 MNHNS, CDR2 SASEGT. The CDR3 extends over 14 amino acids. TCRdb keeps only in-frame clones here, not all; method: immunoSEQ multiplex PCR. This sample has about 160,000 clones; under 90% occur once, and the top ten carry approximately 18%. The origin of this receptor is a man in his 60s who had recovered from COVID-19. Source material: PBMCs or T cells enriched from blood (not recorded which). The chain recombines TRBV6-1 with TRBJ1-4; 8 nucleotides match TRBD1. DNA for the CDR3: TGTGCCAGCAGTGAGGACAGGGTGTACGAAAAACTGTTTTTT. As protein: CASSEDRVYEKLFF.